These 3 T cell receptor beta chains were all obtained from the same sample, sequenced in a study of response to subunit inactivated influenza vaccine. TCRdb passed the RT-PCR reads through MiXCR, listing each CDR3 protein once. This table has about 520,000 distinct CDR3 sequences, approximately 7.8% appearing once. The sequencing here drew on PBMCs from blood, taken less than 30 months after vaccination. These receptors all come from a man in his fifties or sixties who received an inactivated influenza vaccine.

This clonotype has a handful of counts. This chain joins TRBV20-1 and TRBJ2-4, with TRBD1 identical over 9 bases. The CDR3 covers 16 residues. From germline, CDR1 is DFQATT and CDR2 SNEGSKA (reference sequence). Trimming took 2 bases from V and 0 from J; bases not matched to a gene: 5. The DNA of the CDR3 is TGCAGTGCTAGATCCGGGACAGGGCGAGCCAAAAACATTCAGTACTTC. Translation gives CSARSGTGRAKNIQYF.

This clonotype has ten or more counts. V usage is TRBV20-1 and J usage is TRBJ2-1; D gene unclear. The V and J ends lost 3 bases and 0 bases respectively, with 12 bases between them. CDR1 and CDR2 from the germline V gene are DFQATT and SNEGSKA (reference sequence). This CDR3 is 15 amino acids long. The chain's CDR3 is CSASGDPSSYNEQFF. Here the CDR3 DNA reads TGCAGTGCTAGTGGGGATCCGAGCTCCTACAATGAGCAGTTCTTC.

J is TRBJ2-1 and V is TRBV5-1; 9 bases are a match to TRBD1. After removal of 0 bases from V and 0 bases from J, the junction contained 4 bases not matched to a gene. CDR3 length: 17 residues. Looked up from germline, CDR1 is SGHRS and CDR2 is YFSETQ. CDR3 sequence reads: CASSLGTGANSYNEQFF. The DNA for the CDR3 is TGCGCCAGCAGCTTGGGGACAGGGGCCAACTCCTACAATGAGCAGTTCTTC.